The T cell receptor (beta chain) under discussion was sequenced for a study of long-term antiretroviral therapy in people with HIV. In regard to this clone: Its antigen is undetermined.

Study outcomes and limitations: Regardless of time point, clones expanded before ART dominated the repertoire.

None of the participants with HIV were treated outside the United States. The CDR3 spans 14 residues. The V gene's germline CDR1 is SGHRS and CDR2 YFSETQ. The V and J ends lost 5 bases and 3 bases respectively, with 14 bases between them. It was version v3.0 of the immunoSEQ assay that was run at survey level. Measured with immunoSEQ multiplex PCR; TCRdb has only the in-frame clones, and not every one. The sample contains tens of thousands of clones, about 84% of which appear only once. This TCR came from a man aged 40-49 years with HIV. The chain links TRBV5-1 to TRBJ2-5; D not certain. The source was unsorted PBMCs, collected roughly 4.9 years after starting antiretroviral therapy. The CDR3 DNA sequence: TGCGCCAGCAGATATGGAGATAGAAAAGAGACCCAGTACTTC. Encoded protein: CASRYGDRKETQYF. Filled out from reference TRBV5-1 and TRBJ2-5, the complete variable domain reads KAGVTQTPRYLIKTRGQQVTLSCSPISGHRSVSWYQQTPGQGLQFLFEYFSETQRNKGNFPGRFSGRQFSNSRSEMNVSTLELGDSALYLCASRYGDRKETQYFGPGTRLLVL.